Shown below are 10 T cell receptor beta chains from a single sample sequenced in a study of blood T cells in healthy people across ages. The second PCR ran about 6 to 12 cycles with a sample-barcoded 5' primer and J-beta primers. TCRdb fed the 5' RACE reads into MiXCR, producing one record per CDR3 protein. This sample has some 1.5 million distinct CDR3 sequences; roughly 30% occur once, and the top ten carry about 7.7%. The sequencing sample was made of blood. Receptors were obtained from a woman aged 25 to 39 in good health.

This clonotype was counted a few times. This chain joins TRBV12-3 or TRBV12-4 and TRBJ1-5; no clear D. This CDR3 region has 14 residues. The V and J ends lost 4 bases and 5 bases respectively, with 12 bases between them. CDR3: CASSSYDGDQPQHF. The CDR3 DNA follows: TGTGCCAGCAGTTCTTACGACGGGGATCAGCCCCAGCATTTT.

This clonotype was seen at least ten times. The chain recombines TRBV27 with TRBJ2-7; possible D gene TRBD2, 6 bases. CDR1 and CDR2 (germline): MNHEY, SMNVEV (reference sequence). This CDR3 has 13 amino acids. V was clipped by 8 bases and J by 3 bases, with 14 bases between them. CDR3: CASSRELSYEQYF. The CDR3 bases are TGTGCCAGCTCTCGGGAGCTAAGCTACGAGCAGTACTTC.

The V and J genes are TRBV11-2 and TRBJ2-7; D remains unclear. The CDR3 loop spans 16 amino acids. Trimming cost V 4 bases and J 2 bases, with 18 bases left between them. Germline V lookup: CDR1 SGHAT, CDR2 FQNNGV. The CDR3 sequence: CASSSPSATRAYEQYF. Written as DNA, the CDR3 is TGTGCCAGCAGCTCACCTTCAGCTACTCGGGCCTACGAGCAGTACTTC.

The chain combines TRBV7-7 with TRBJ1-5; D might be TRBD1 (6 bases). From germline, CDR1 is SSHAT and CDR2 FNYEAQ (reference sequence). The CDR3 totals 16 residues. Trimming removed 5 bases at V and 0 bases at J, with 14 bases between. CDR3 residues: CASSRRGHTSNQPQHF. The DNA for the CDR3 is TGTGCCAGCAGCAGACGGGGACACACTAGCAATCAGCCCCAGCATTTT.

This sequence joins TRBV15 and TRBJ1-2; possible D gene TRBD1, 6 bases. Germline loops: CDR1 LNHNV, CDR2 YYDKDF (reference sequence). Trimming removed 9 bases at V and 6 bases at J, with 8 bases between. The CDR3 length is 10 residues. The CDR3 region is CATYRDGYTF. CDR3 in DNA: TGTGCCACTTACAGGGATGGCTACACCTTC.

The genes are TRBV20-1 and TRBJ2-1, with TRBD2 matching 12 bases. Germline assignment: CDR1 DFQATT and CDR2 SNEGSKA (reference sequence). The CDR3 covers 16 residues. V gave up 1 base and J gave up 8 bases; unmatched junction bases: 9. CDR3 residues: CSARGTSGMLGDEQFF. CDR3 sequence (DNA): TGCAGTGCTAGAGGGACTAGCGGGATGCTTGGGGATGAGCAGTTCTTC.

A word on this clonotype: A much larger clone differs by one base, so this may be a read error. The chain joins TRBV28 to TRBJ2-3; D perhaps matches TRBD2 (6 bases). Germline assignment: CDR1 MDHEN and CDR2 SYDVKM. The V end was cut by 3 bases, the J end by 4 bases, with 11 bases between. This CDR3 is 14 amino acids long. The CDR3 coding sequence is TGTGCCAGCAGTTTCGCGGCGGGACCAGATACGCAGTATTTT. Protein sequence: CASSFAAGPDTQYF.

This chain joins TRBV5-1 and TRBJ1-2, with 7 bases that match TRBD1. Germline CDR1 is SGHRS and CDR2 is YFSETQ. The CDR3 covers 16 residues. V dropped 4 bases and J dropped 0; count of bases not matched to a gene: 9. The CDR3 DNA is TGCGCCAGCAGCGACGGGACAGCCAAAGCTAACTATGGCTACACCTTC. It encodes CASSDGTAKANYGYTF.

This clonotype was seen just once. J is TRBJ2-5 and V is TRBV5-1; 9 bases are a match to TRBD2. From germline, CDR1 is SGHRS and CDR2 YFSETQ. The V and J ends lost 0 bases and 7 bases, in that order; junction bases with no gene match: 10. The CDR3 has 16 amino acids. CDR3 in DNA: TGCGCCAGCAGCTTGGGGACAGCGGGAGGTCAGGGGACCCAGTACTTC. Residues: CASSLGTAGGQGTQYF.

J is TRBJ1-2 and V is TRBV3-1; D is unresolved. Trimming cost V 0 bases and J 8 bases, with 10 bases left between them. CDR1 and CDR2 (germline): LGHDT, YNNKEL (reference sequence). The CDR3 is 13 amino acids. This CDR3 is CASSQDKVLGYTF. As DNA, the CDR3 is TGTGCCAGCAGCCAAGATAAAGTCCTGGGCTACACCTTC. Full variable domain (missing parts from reference TRBV3-1 and TRBJ1-2): DTAVSQTPKYLVTQMGNDKSIKCEQNLGHDTMYWYKQDSKKFLKIMFSYNNKELIINETVPNRFSPKSPDKAHLNLHINSLELGDSAVYFCASSQDKVLGYTFGSGTRLTVV.